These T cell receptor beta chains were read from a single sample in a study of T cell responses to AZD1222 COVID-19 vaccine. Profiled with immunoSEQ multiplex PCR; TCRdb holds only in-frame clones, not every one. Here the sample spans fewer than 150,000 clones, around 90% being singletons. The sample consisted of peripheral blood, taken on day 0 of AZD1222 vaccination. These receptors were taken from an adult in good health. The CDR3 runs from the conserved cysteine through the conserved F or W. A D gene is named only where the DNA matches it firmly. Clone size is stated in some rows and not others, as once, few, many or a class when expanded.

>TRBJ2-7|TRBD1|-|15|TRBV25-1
CASSPSNRGAYEQYF
TGTGCCAGCAGCCCGTCGAACAGGGGAGCCTACGAGCAGTACTTC
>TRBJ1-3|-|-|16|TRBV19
CASTRGGSTSGNTIYF
TGTGCCAGTACCCGAGGTGGCAGTACCTCTGGAAACACCATATATTTT
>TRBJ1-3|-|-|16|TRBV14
CASSHNVQGTGNTIYF
TGTGCCAGCAGCCACAATGTACAGGGCACTGGAAACACCATATATTTT
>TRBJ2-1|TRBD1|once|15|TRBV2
CASKGQGRRIDEQFF
TGTGCCAGCAAAGGACAGGGACGGCGGATCGATGAGCAGTTCTTC
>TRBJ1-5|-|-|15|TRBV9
CASSVAGDSNQPQHF
TGTGCCAGCAGCGTAGCCGGGGATAGCAATCAGCCCCAGCATTTT
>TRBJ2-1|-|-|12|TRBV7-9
CVGSRSYNEQFF
TGTGTCGGGAGTAGAAGCTACAATGAGCAGTTCTTC
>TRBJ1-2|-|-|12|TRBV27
CASSHTAEGYTF
TGTGCCAGCAGCCACACCGCAGAGGGCTACACCTTC
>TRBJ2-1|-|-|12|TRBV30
CAWSYQGNEQFF
TGTGCCTGGAGTTATCAAGGCAATGAGCAGTTCTTC
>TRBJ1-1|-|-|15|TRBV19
CASSIGGGLEDEAFF
TGTGCCAGTAGTATAGGTGGGGGGCTTGAAGATGAAGCTTTCTTT
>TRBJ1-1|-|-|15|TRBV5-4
CASSPPKGGNAEAFF
TGTGCCAGCAGCCCCCCCAAGGGGGGCAACGCTGAAGCTTTCTTT
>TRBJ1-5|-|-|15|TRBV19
CASEKVLFGGQPQHF
TGTGCCAGCGAGAAAGTTCTTTTTGGCGGTCAGCCCCAGCATTTT
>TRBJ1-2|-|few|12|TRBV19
CASSPPGAGYTF
TGTGCCAGTAGCCCCCCCGGGGCAGGCTACACCTTC
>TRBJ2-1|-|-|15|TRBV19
CASGVAPQPNNEQFF
TGTGCCAGTGGAGTAGCGCCTCAACCGAACAATGAGCAGTTCTTC
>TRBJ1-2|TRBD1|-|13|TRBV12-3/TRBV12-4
CASRDRENYGYTF
TGTGCCAGCAGGGACAGGGAGAACTATGGCTACACCTTC
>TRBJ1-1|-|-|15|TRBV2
CASSGRGGVNTEAFF
TGTGCCAGCAGCGGCCGGGGAGGTGTGAACACTGAAGCTTTCTTT
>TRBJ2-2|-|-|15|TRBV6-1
CASSEAAQVTGELFF
TGTGCCAGCAGTGAAGCAGCCCAGGTTACCGGGGAGCTGTTTTTT
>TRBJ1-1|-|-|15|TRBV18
CASSPPNLWNTEAFF
TGTGCCAGCTCACCACCAAATTTGTGGAACACTGAAGCTTTCTTT
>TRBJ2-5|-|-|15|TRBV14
CASSQDIRAWETQYF
TGTGCCAGCAGCCAAGATATAAGGGCCTGGGAGACCCAGTACTTC
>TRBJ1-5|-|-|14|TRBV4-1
CASSQTGYNQPQHF
TGCGCCAGCAGCCAAACAGGGTACAATCAGCCCCAGCATTTT
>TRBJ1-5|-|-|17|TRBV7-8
CASSPLNRVGRFQPQHF
TGTGCCAGCAGCCCCCTCAATAGGGTCGGGAGATTCCAGCCCCAGCATTTT
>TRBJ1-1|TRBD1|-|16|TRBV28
CASSITGAAPNTEAFF
TGTGCCAGCAGTATAACAGGGGCCGCCCCGAACACTGAAGCTTTCTTT
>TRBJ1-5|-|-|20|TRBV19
CASSIRVSVRGSSSNQPQHF
TGTGCCAGTAGTATCAGGGTCAGCGTAAGGGGGTCCTCTAGCAATCAGCCCCAGCATTTT
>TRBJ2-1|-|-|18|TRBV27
CASRPPSNRWGSYNEQFF
TGTGCCAGCAGGCCCCCTAGCAACCGGTGGGGCTCCTACAATGAGCAGTTCTTC
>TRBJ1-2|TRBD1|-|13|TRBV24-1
CATSDGTAYGYTF
TGTGCCACCAGTGACGGGACAGCCTATGGCTACACCTTC
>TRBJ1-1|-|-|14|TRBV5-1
CASSEQDLNTEAFF
TGCGCCAGCAGCGAACAGGACCTGAACACTGAAGCTTTCTTT
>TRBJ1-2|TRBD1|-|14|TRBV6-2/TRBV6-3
CASSLTGESGGYTF
TGTGCCAGCAGTCTGACAGGGGAATCAGGAGGCTACACCTTC
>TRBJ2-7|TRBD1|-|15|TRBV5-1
CASSLGGGRSYEQYF
TGCGCCAGCAGCTTGGGAGGGGGCCGCTCCTACGAGCAGTACTTC
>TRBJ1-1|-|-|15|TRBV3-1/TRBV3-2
CASSQVTGLTTEAFF
TGTGCCAGCAGCCAAGTAACGGGACTAACCACTGAAGCTTTCTTT
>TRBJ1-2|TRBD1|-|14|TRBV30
CAWSPFRDSYGYTF
TGTGCCTGGTCACCTTTCCGGGACAGCTATGGCTACACCTTC
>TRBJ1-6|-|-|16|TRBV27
CASSRRDPTLNSPLHF
TGTGCCAGCAGCAGAAGGGATCCTACTCTTAATTCACCCCTCCACTTT
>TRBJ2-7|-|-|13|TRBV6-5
CASKPGVPYEQYF
TGTGCCAGCAAGCCAGGCGTACCCTACGAGCAGTACTTC
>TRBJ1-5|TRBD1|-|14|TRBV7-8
CASSSGQGYQPQHF
TGTGCCAGCAGCTCTGGACAGGGCTATCAGCCCCAGCATTTT
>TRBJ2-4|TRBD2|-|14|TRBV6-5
CASRPSGGKNIQYF
TGTGCCAGCAGGCCGAGCGGGGGCAAAAACATTCAGTACTTC
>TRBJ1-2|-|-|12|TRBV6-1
CASSESKRGYTF
TGTGCCAGCAGTGAATCCAAGCGTGGCTACACCTTC
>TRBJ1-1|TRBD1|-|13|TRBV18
CASLQGEDTEAFF
TGTGCCAGTCTACAGGGGGAGGACACTGAAGCTTTCTTT
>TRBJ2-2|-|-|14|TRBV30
CAWKRKENTGELFF
TGTGCCTGGAAGCGGAAAGAGAACACCGGGGAGCTGTTTTTT